This T cell receptor (beta chain) was sequenced for a study of vaccination and CD4 T cells after COVID-19. For the study at large: Culture controls were given either a CEFX pool, an HIV-1 Nef pool, or no peptide.

Oncomine TCR Beta short-read sequencing was applied to DNA from cultured CD4+ T cells. TCRdb used MiXCR to reprocess the PCR reads, holding one entry per CDR3 protein. In the table there are approximately 7,200 distinct CDR3 sequences, roughly 43% of which are singletons. Noted treatment: roughly 10-day PBMC culture with coronavirus spike peptide pools or control peptides (ViraFEST assay). The unexposed donor provided CD4+ T cells, which were taken before the COVID-19 pandemic (2011-2018). Per-well cultures of 1.8 million or so PBMCs received around 10 IU/ml IL-2 and around 9.3 ug/ml peptide pools. Deletions cut 7 bases from V and 2 bases from J, with 14 bases between. This CDR3 has 14 amino acids. Germline V CDR1 and CDR2: LNHDA, SQIVND (reference sequence). A few counts support this clonotype. Its antigen is unknown.

Specimen: CD4+ T cells from blood, cultured in vitro. The chain uses TRBV19 and TRBJ1-2; D remains ambiguous. The sequence was obtained from a human donor in good health. CDR3 sequence reads: CASKGLPTNYGYTF. The CDR3 bases are TGTGCCAGTAAGGGTCTACCTACGAACTATGGCTACACCTTC.